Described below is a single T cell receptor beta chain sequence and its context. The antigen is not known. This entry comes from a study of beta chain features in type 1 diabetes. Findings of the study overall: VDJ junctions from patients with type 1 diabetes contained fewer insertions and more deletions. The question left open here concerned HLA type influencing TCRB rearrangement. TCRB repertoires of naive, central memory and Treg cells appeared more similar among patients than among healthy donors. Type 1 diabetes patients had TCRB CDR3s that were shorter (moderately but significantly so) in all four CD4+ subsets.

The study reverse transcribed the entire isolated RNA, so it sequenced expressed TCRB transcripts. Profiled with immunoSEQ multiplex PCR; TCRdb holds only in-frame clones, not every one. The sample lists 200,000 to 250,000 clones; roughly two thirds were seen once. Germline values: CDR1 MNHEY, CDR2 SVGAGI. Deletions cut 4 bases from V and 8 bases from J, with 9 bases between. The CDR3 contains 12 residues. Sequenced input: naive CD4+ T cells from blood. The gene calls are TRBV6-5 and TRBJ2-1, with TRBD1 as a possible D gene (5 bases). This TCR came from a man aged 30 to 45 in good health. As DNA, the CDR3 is TGTGCCAGCAGTTCCAGGGTAGATGAGCAGTTCTTC. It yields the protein CASSSRVDEQFF.